What follows are 16 T cell receptor beta chains derived from one specimen sequenced in a study of blood T cell repertoires in COVID-19. Generated by immunoSEQ multiplex PCR, the TCRdb table keeps only in-frame clones and is missing some. The data contain about 100,000 clones, around 82% of them seen just once; the ten biggest clones take up about 8.1%. Sequenced material: peripheral blood. These receptors all stem from a man aged 50 to 59 who had recovered from COVID-19.

The chain links TRBV24-1 to TRBJ1-2; 8 bases align to TRBD1. In germline, CDR1 is KGHDR, CDR2 SFDVKD. V shed 6 bases and J 3 bases; nucleotides not matched to a gene: 5. This CDR3 has 14 amino acids. The chain's CDR3 is CATSTPGQDYGYTF. The CDR3 DNA sequence: TGTGCCACCAGTACGCCGGGACAGGACTATGGCTACACCTTC.

In this sample, this clone turned up a few times. The V call is TRBV18, the J call TRBJ2-1, with TRBD2 identical over 8 bases. Germline CDR1 KGHSH, CDR2 LQKENI. After removal of 3 bases from V and 7 bases from J, the junction contained 8 bases not matched to a gene. CDR3 length: 15 residues. The CDR3 region has the DNA TGTGCCAGCTCACCGGCGGGGGGATCAGTTAATGAGCAGTTCTTC. The encoded protein is CASSPAGGSVNEQFF.

The chain is built from TRBV5-1 and TRBJ1-1; 12 bases line up with TRBD1. The CDR3 extends over 17 amino acids. With V trimmed by 0 bases and J by 6 bases, 9 bases remained unmatched. CDR1 SGHRS and CDR2 YFSETQ come from the germline V gene. The CDR3 is CASSLASGTGGRAEAFF. CDR3 in DNA: TGCGCCAGCAGCTTGGCCTCCGGGACAGGGGGCCGGGCTGAAGCTTTCTTT.

The V call is TRBV11-2, the J call TRBJ2-7; tentative D call: TRBD2 (5 bases). Between the trimmed V and J ends, which lost 5 bases and 0 bases, there was a span of 14 bases. The germline V gene has CDR1 SGHAT and CDR2 FQNNGV. The CDR3 length is 15 residues. The CDR3 nucleotides are TGTGCCAGCAGCCCAAGCGGCGCTAGCTCCTACGAGCAGTACTTC. Its protein product is CASSPSGASSYEQYF.

J is TRBJ2-7 and V is TRBV18; 7 nucleotides agree with TRBD1. V was clipped by 6 bases and J by 4 bases; unmatched bases: 12. CDR3 size: 15 residues. Germline CDR1 KGHSH, CDR2 LQKENI. The chain's CDR3 is CASSHRNGQAYEQYF. The CDR3 coding sequence is TGTGCCAGCTCCCATAGAAACGGACAGGCGTACGAGCAGTACTTC.

In its sample, this clone was seen a few times. The V and J genes are TRBV6-6 and TRBJ1-3, with D possibly being TRBD1 (6 bases). The CDR3 totals 15 residues. Germline V gene lookup returns CDR1 MNHNY and CDR2 SVGAGI (reference sequence). V gave up 5 bases and J gave up 3 bases, with 14 bases separating them. For the CDR3, the DNA is TGTGCCAGCAGTCAAACAGGGTTCAATGGAAACACCATATATTTT. Amino acid sequence: CASSQTGFNGNTIYF.

The V and J genes are TRBV3-1 (or the pseudogene TRBV3-2) and TRBJ1-4; D not certain. Trimming removed 0 bases from V and 8 bases from J, with 19 bases in between. This CDR3 is 17 amino acids long. Germline CDR1 LGHDT, CDR2 YNNKEL (reference sequence). CDR3 sequence (DNA): TGTGCCAGCAGCCAAGAAATTACAGATCCGGTTGGAGAAAAACTGTTTTTT. It codes for CASSQEITDPVGEKLFF.

The CDR3: CASSLVRQGDGYTF. The CDR3 DNA sequence: TGTGCCAGCAGCTTAGTCAGACAGGGGGATGGCTACACCTTC. The V gene is TRBV5-4, the J gene TRBJ1-2, with 9 positions matching TRBD1. Germline assignment: CDR1 SGHNT and CDR2 YYREEE (reference sequence). This CDR3 has 14 amino acids. V shed 2 bases, J shed 6 bases, and the junction held 5 bases outside the gene matches.

This clone showed up many times. This sequence joins TRBV6-2 or TRBV6-3 and TRBJ2-7, with TRBD2 identical over 10 bases. The trim removed 2 bases at V and 2 bases at J, leaving 0 bases unmatched. Germline V lookup: CDR1 MNHEY, CDR2 SVGEGT. The CDR3 extends over 14 amino acids. CDR3 sequence: CASSYGTSAYEQYF. Here the CDR3 DNA reads TGTGCCAGCAGTTACGGGACTAGCGCCTACGAGCAGTACTTC.

V gene TRBV30 combines with J gene TRBJ2-7, with D tentatively TRBD2 (5 bases). V was clipped by 3 bases and J by 4 bases, with 7 bases between them. The CDR3 is 11 amino acids. Germline V gene lookup returns CDR1 GTSNPN and CDR2 SVGIG (reference sequence). The CDR3 bases are TGTGCCTGGAGGACTATTTACGAGCAGTACTTC. Protein product: CAWRTIYEQYF.

This rearrangement joins TRBV5-1 to TRBJ2-7; 16 nucleotides match TRBD2. There are 15 residues in the CDR3. V was pared by 4 bases and J by 7 bases, with 5 bases of the junction left unmatched. From germline, CDR1 is SGHRS and CDR2 YFSETQ. CDR3 nucleotides: TGCGCCAGCAGCGCGGGACTAGCGGGAGGGCGGGAGCAGTACTTC. This encodes CASSAGLAGGREQYF.

This clone was found once. The chain couples TRBV5-1 to TRBJ2-2; D is possibly TRBD1 (5 bases). Deletions cut 0 bases from V and 5 bases from J, with 14 bases between. Germline CDR1 SGHRS, CDR2 YFSETQ. There are 16 residues in the CDR3. The CDR3 reads CASSLAMAGHTGELFF. The DNA for the CDR3 is TGCGCCAGCAGCTTGGCCATGGCAGGGCATACCGGGGAGCTGTTTTTT.

CDR3 DNA: TGTGCCAGTACCCCGCCAGGTAGCTACGAGCAGTACTTC. Protein product: CASTPPGSYEQYF. V usage is TRBV19 and J usage is TRBJ2-7, with D uncertain. Trimming left V 7 bases short and J 3 bases short, with 13 bases between. Germline V gene sequence: CDR1 LNHDA, CDR2 SQIVND (reference sequence). CDR3 length equals 13 residues.

V gene TRBV6-5 combines with J gene TRBJ2-3, with 11 bases matching TRBD1. CDR3 length equals 14 residues. CDR1 is MNHEY and CDR2 is SVGAGI in the germline V gene. After removal of 6 bases from V and 4 bases from J, the junction contained 3 bases not matched to a gene. CDR3 sequence reads: CASRDRGLSDTQYF. Here the CDR3 DNA reads TGTGCCAGCAGGGACAGGGGGCTCTCAGATACGCAGTATTTT.

This clone appeared once. This chain links TRBV3-1 (or the pseudogene TRBV3-2) with TRBJ2-7; 8 nucleotides line up with TRBD1. After removal of 4 bases from V and 5 bases from J, the junction contained 13 bases not matched to a gene. The CDR3 spans 16 residues. The germline V gene encodes CDR1 LGHDT and CDR2 YNNKEL (reference sequence). CDR3 nucleotides: TGTGCCAGCAGCCTACTCTTGACAGGGGCGTCCCACGAGCAGTACTTC. It yields the protein CASSLLLTGASHEQYF.

The J gene is TRBJ2-7, the V gene TRBV28; TRBD1 agrees at 9 bases. Germline CDR1 MDHEN, CDR2 SYDVKM. V dropped 7 bases and J dropped 0; count of bases not matched to a gene: 7. The CDR3 sequence is 15 residues long. In nucleotides, the CDR3 is TGTGCCAGCACCACCGGGACAGGGTTCTCCTACGAGCAGTACTTC. Protein sequence: CASTTGTGFSYEQYF.